This T cell receptor (beta chain) was obtained from a study of Graves' ophthalmopathy and Graves' hyperthyroidism (dated by TCRdb to 2016 to 2019). Notes on the research overall: Peripheral blood samples were taken at the time of initial diagnosis, before any treatment was given. In total, some 140 blood samples were TCR-sequenced: roughly 45 ophthalmopathy, some 75 hyperthyroidism and approximately 17 hyperthyroidism-to-ophthalmopathy patients. For independent validation, a separate cohort was made up of approximately 19 hyperthyroidism patients plus 17 patients who later progressed from hyperthyroidism to ophthalmopathy. To explore V-J signatures that distinguish ophthalmopathy from hyperthyroidism, a discovery set of about 99 patients was enrolled, made up of more than 40 with ophthalmopathy and some 56 with stable hyperthyroidism. T-cell repertoires of thyroid tissue and blood were compared in more than five hyperthyroidism patients. TCR beta repertoire signatures were used to distinguish Graves' ophthalmopathy from Graves' hyperthyroidism and to predict progression to ophthalmopathy. Once sampling was done, hyperthyroidism patients were given methimazole at a starting dose of 30 mg daily, while ophthalmopathy patients were given high-dose intravenous methylprednisolone.

This clonotype was counted at least ten times. Its antigen is not yet known. The record has no base qualities; no much larger clone is one base away. Hyperthyroidism was defined as stable when no progression to ophthalmopathy occurred within 18 months of follow-up. Patients with hyperthyroidism were aged 18 to 65 years, had been newly diagnosed, and had a disease duration of less than 2 months. Patients with other autoimmune diseases, uncontrolled infections, pregnancy or lactation were excluded from the study. Clinical symptoms, serum thyroxine, TRAb, thyroid ultrasound and orbital computed tomography were used for diagnosis. Using Ficoll-Paque density gradient centrifugation, PBMCs were isolated from 10 ml of fresh peripheral blood. Total RNA was extracted with Trizol reagent and quality-checked on an Agilent 2100 Bioanalyzer. The V end gives up 6 bases and the J end 3 bases, leaving 9 bases in the junction not matched to a gene. Spanning cysteine to phenylalanine, the CDR3 consists of 14 amino acids. Of all the DNA, just the CDR3 is kept, 42 bases in frame from base 1. CDR1 and CDR2 are drawn from the germline V gene: SGHRS, YFSETQ.

TCR beta CDR3 regions were amplified from RNA transcripts for repertoire sequencing. The first round of RT-PCR was done with HTBI primers and the Qiagen OneStep RT-PCR kit, and was followed by a second round of multiplex PCR, then size selection and purification. The libraries underwent paired-end sequencing with 100 bp reads on an Illumina HiSeq2000. As for how the authors treated the data: Reads were processed with SOAPnuke, discarding reads with adapters, uncalled bases, mean Phred below 15, or no exact constant-primer or identifier match. High-quality paired reads were merged with COPE v1.2.5. Unique nucleotide sequences were defined as clonotypes and aligned to IMGT TRB V, D and J references using MiTCR v1.1. Only V-J combinations with frequency above 0.0001 were analysed, covering about 99% of repertoires. For each V-J combination, a TCR clonal expansion and chaos score was defined as F50 clonal expansion divided by the chaos observed in the TCRdist matrix. Welch's t-statistics and random forest were used to narrow the features down to 10 to 15 V-J combinations, which were then fed into a naive Bayes classifier. The similarity between thyroid and blood repertoires was quantified using the Morisita-Horn index. Starting from the raw public reads, TCRdb applied fastp trimming at Q25, assembled clones with MiXCR and retained in-frame beta chains. Identical CDR3 proteins give one entry, which carries the most common genes and DNA. TCRdb's processing, not the authors' own work, is the source of the V and J calls. Here the sample has about 370,000 distinct CDR3 sequences; 15% to 20% occur a single time. The leading ten clones occupy roughly 2.3% of the sample.

The research as a whole found: No statistical method was used to predetermine the sample size, and group allocation was not hidden from the investigators. Most expanded thyroid clonotypes with frequency above 0.001 were also detected in blood, suggesting blood repertoires may reflect the thyroid immune response. In validation, the model predicted ophthalmopathy progression with over 60% sensitivity and 72.22% specificity; 12 predicted patients were CT-confirmed with GO in a median of around 6.5 months. In cross-validation, the 13-signature model distinguished ophthalmopathy from stable hyperthyroidism with around 86% sensitivity and around 81% specificity, while in the test set the corresponding values were approximately 79% and 70%.

The TCR was taken from an adult woman with stable Graves' hyperthyroidism. The specimen sequenced was peripheral blood. The V and J segments used are TRBV5-1 and TRBJ2-7; 7 of the junction bases match TRBD1. The nucleotide sequence is given as TGCGCCAGCAACCTAGGGACAGACTTCTACGAGCAGTACTTC. Its product reads: CASNLGTDFYEQYF. The reference TRBV5-1 and TRBJ2-7 proteins fill in what lies around the CDR3, so the full variable domain reads KAGVTQTPRYLIKTRGQQVTLSCSPISGHRSVSWYQQTPGQGLQFLFEYFSETQRNKGNFPGRFSGRQFSNSRSEMNVSTLELGDSALYLCASNLGTDFYEQYFGPGTRLTVT.